The sequence of this T cell receptor (beta chain) was determined in a study of identical twins. Study conclusions and caveats: Whereas memory repertoires showed no such difference, abundant cord blood beta clonotypes carried fewer insertions. Among monozygotic twins, out-of-frame TCR alpha sharing exceeded what models predicted.

As concerns this clonotype: What it binds is not known.

The authors used template switching to add a universal primer site and gave cDNA unique molecular identifiers. From the 5' RACE reads, TCRdb called clonotypes with MiXCR, one entry per CDR3 protein. The profile shows 1.5 million to 2 million distinct CDR3 sequences, around 33% of them singletons. The CDR3 contains 15 residues. The germline CDR1 and CDR2 sequences are MNHEY and SMNVEV (reference sequence). The junction had 6 bases not matched to a gene; V was cut back by 0 bases and J by 4 bases. Sequencing was performed on cord blood. The clonotype was recovered from a newborn girl in good health. The V gene is TRBV27, the J gene TRBJ2-7, with 7 nucleotides matching TRBD2. The CDR3 DNA reads as TGTGCCAGCAGTTTATCGATAGCGGGTGGGTACGAGCAGTACTTC. Protein product: CASSLSIAGGYEQYF.